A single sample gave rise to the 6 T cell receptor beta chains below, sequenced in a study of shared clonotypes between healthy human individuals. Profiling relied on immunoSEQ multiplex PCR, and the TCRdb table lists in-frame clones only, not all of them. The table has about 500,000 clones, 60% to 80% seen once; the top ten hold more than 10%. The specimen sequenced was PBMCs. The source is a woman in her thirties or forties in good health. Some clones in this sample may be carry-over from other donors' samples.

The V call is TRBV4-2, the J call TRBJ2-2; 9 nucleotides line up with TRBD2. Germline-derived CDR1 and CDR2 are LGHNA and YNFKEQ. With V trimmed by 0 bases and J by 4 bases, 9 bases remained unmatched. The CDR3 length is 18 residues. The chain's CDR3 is CASSQDSRPSGTTGELFF. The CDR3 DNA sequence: TGTGCCAGCAGCCAAGATTCTCGGCCTAGCGGGACCACCGGGGAGCTGTTTTTT.

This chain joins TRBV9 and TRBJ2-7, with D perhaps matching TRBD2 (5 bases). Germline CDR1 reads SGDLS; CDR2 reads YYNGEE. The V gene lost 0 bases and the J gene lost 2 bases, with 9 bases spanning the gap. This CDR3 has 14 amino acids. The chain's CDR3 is CASSVGLRAYEQYF. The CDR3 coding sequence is TGTGCCAGCAGCGTAGGACTAAGAGCCTACGAGCAGTACTTC.

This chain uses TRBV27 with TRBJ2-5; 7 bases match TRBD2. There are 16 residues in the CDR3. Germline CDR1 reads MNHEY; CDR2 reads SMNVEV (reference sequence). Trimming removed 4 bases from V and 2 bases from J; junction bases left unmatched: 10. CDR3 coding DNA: TGTGCCAGCAGTTCGCCTGGACTAGATCGTCAAGAGACCCAGTACTTC. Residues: CASSSPGLDRQETQYF.

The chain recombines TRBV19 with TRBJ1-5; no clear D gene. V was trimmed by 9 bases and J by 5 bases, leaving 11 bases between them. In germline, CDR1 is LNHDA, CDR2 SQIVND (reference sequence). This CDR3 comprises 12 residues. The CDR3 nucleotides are TGTGCCAGCCGGGGTTATGATCAGCCCCAGCATTTT. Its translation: CASRGYDQPQHF.

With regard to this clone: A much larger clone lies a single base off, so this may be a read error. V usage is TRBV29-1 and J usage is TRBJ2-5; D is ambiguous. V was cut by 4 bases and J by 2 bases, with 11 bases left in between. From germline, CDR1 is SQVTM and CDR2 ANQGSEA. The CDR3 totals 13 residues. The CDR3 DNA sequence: TGCAGCGTTGTTCCCCTGACGCAAGAGACCCAGTACTTC. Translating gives CSVVPLTQETQYF.

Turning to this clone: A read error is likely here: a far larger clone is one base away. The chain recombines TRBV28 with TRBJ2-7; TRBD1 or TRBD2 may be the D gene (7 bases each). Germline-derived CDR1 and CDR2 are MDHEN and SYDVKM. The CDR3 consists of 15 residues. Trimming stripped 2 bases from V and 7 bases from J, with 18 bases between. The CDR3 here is CASSLLSAGGDEQYF. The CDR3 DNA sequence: TGTGCCAGCAGTTTACTCTCGGCAGGGGGGGATGAGCAGTACTTC.